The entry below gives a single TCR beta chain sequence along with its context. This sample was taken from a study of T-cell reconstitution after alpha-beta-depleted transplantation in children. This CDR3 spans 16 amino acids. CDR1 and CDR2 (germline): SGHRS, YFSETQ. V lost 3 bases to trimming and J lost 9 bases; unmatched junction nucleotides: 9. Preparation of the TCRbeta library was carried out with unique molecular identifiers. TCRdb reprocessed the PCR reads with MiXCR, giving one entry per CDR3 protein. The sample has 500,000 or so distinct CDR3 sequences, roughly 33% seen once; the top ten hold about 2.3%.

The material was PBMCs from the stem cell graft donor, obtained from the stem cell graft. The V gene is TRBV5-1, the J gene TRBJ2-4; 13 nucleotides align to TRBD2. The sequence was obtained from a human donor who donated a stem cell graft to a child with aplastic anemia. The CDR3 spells CASSSWTSGSGSIQYF. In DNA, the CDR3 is TGCGCCAGCAGCTCCTGGACTAGCGGGAGTGGGAGCATTCAGTACTTC.